Presented here are 26 T cell receptor beta chains from one specimen sequenced in a study of T cell responses to AZD1222 COVID-19 vaccine. Clones were read by immunoSEQ multiplex PCR, and TCRdb kept only the in-frame ones, dropping some. The repertoire consists of over 100,000 clones, with approximately 90% occurring once and the leading ten covering under 1.2%. Sample: peripheral blood, taken 28 days after the second AZD1222 dose. Every receptor here comes from an adult who received the AZD1222 COVID-19 vaccine.

V is TRBV7-9 and J is TRBJ2-5; 7 bases are a match to TRBD2. CDR3 length: 13 residues. V dropped 5 bases and J dropped 1; count of bases not matched to a gene: 1. The germline V gene encodes CDR1 SEHNR and CDR2 FQNEAQ (reference sequence). CDR3: CASSRLAQETQYF. The CDR3, as DNA: TGTGCCAGCAGCCGACTAGCCCAAGAGACCCAGTACTTC.

This chain joins TRBV28 and TRBJ1-4; no clear D gene. The CDR3 has 13 amino acids. From germline, CDR1 is MDHEN and CDR2 SYDVKM. Trimming took off 1 base at V and 11 bases at J, with 11 bases between the two ends. This CDR3 is CASSLFPSGKLFF. For the CDR3, the DNA is TGTGCCAGCAGTTTATTTCCATCTGGGAAACTGTTTTTT.

This chain joins TRBV27 and TRBJ2-2; TRBD2 might be the D (5 bases). The CDR3 runs 14 residues. CDR1 is MNHEY, CDR2 SMNVEV, per germline (reference sequence). The ends were cut back, 6 bases at V and 7 bases at J, with 15 bases in the middle. The CDR3 DNA sequence: TGTGCCAGCAGCTTCAGACTACTTAGCGGGGAGCTGTTTTTT. Protein sequence: CASSFRLLSGELFF.

This chain joins TRBV30 and TRBJ2-2; D is uncertain. Germline V lookup: CDR1 GTSNPN, CDR2 SVGIG (reference sequence). The CDR3 contains 11 residues. V dropped 5 bases and J dropped 9 bases, with 10 bases sitting between them. This CDR3 reads CAWGESRELFF. The DNA of the CDR3 is TGTGCCTGGGGAGAATCTCGGGAGCTGTTTTTT.

The V and J genes are TRBV7-9 and TRBJ2-6; D uncertain. The V end was cut by 2 bases, the J end by 0 bases, with 8 bases between. The CDR3 length is 16 residues. Germline V gene data show CDR1 as SEHNR and CDR2 as FQNEAQ (reference sequence). CDR3 nucleotide sequence: TGTGCCAGCAGCTTACGACGGGCCTCTGGGGCCAACGTCCTGACTTTC. This gives the protein CASSLRRASGANVLTF. Looking up the rest from reference TRBV7-9 and TRBJ2-6 gives the full variable domain: DTGVSQNPRHKITKRGQNVTFRCDPISEHNRLYWYRQTLGQGPEFLTYFQNEAQLEKSRLLSDRFSAERPKGSFSTLEIQRTEQGDSAMYLCASSLRRASGANVLTFGAGSRLTVL.

This clone was seen just once. The V and J genes are TRBV5-6 and TRBJ1-1; tentatively, D is TRBD1 (5 bases). The CDR3 totals 18 residues. Germline CDR1 reads SGHDT; CDR2 reads YYEEEE. The V end was cut by 3 bases, the J end by 3 bases, with 24 bases between. The CDR3, as DNA: TGTGCCAGCAGCTCCACACGGGACGGCCCTTTTTTTCACACTGAAGCTTTCTTT. Translation gives CASSSTRDGPFFHTEAFF.

The V gene is TRBV30, the J gene TRBJ2-7; possible D gene TRBD1, 6 bases. Between the trimmed V and J ends, which lost 0 bases and 0 bases, there was a span of 12 bases. This CDR3 comprises 15 residues. CDR1 and CDR2 (germline): GTSNPN, SVGIG (reference sequence). CDR3 amino acids: CAWSVRPTGSYEQYF. The CDR3 DNA reads TGTGCCTGGAGTGTACGACCGACAGGCTCCTACGAGCAGTACTTC.

The chain uses TRBV7-9 and TRBJ2-1; TRBD2 agrees at 7 bases. CDR1 and CDR2 (germline): SEHNR, FQNEAQ (reference sequence). The ends lost 7 bases at V and 7 bases at J; junction bases unmatched: 7. This CDR3 has 13 amino acids. The CDR3 nucleotides read TGTGCCAGCACCGCTAGCGGAAGAAATGAGCAGTTCTTC. Amino acids: CASTASGRNEQFF.

CDR3 loop: CASSLMSSSGNTIYF. The CDR3 DNA reads TGCGCCAGCAGCTTGATGAGTTCCTCTGGAAACACCATATATTTT. V gene TRBV5-1 combines with J gene TRBJ1-3, with unresolved D. This CDR3 region has 15 residues. Germline V gene data show CDR1 as SGHRS and CDR2 as YFSETQ. Trimming stripped 1 base from V and 0 bases from J, with 8 bases between.

This chain connects TRBV3-1 (or the pseudogene TRBV3-2) to TRBJ1-2; D is undetermined. The CDR3 runs 12 residues. V lost 5 bases and J lost 0, with 4 bases in between. Per germline, CDR1 LGHDT and CDR2 YNNKEL (reference sequence). CDR3 sequence reads: CASSLTNYGYTF. The CDR3 region has the DNA TGTGCCAGCAGCTTAACTAACTATGGCTACACCTTC.

The rearrangement joins TRBV9 to TRBJ1-1, with D maybe TRBD1 (5 bases). The germline gives CDR1 SGDLS, CDR2 YYNGEE. The CDR3 totals 15 residues. Trimming stripped 2 bases from V and 1 base from J, with 12 bases between. The CDR3 DNA reads as TGTGCCAGCAGCGTCGACCCCAGGGCGAACACTGAAGCTTTCTTT. This translates into CASSVDPRANTEAFF. The whole variable domain, remainder taken from reference TRBV9 and TRBJ1-1, is DSGVTQTPKHLITATGQRVTLRCSPRSGDLSVYWYQQSLDQGLQFLIQYYNGEERAKGNILERFSAQQFPDLHSELNLSSLELGDSALYFCASSVDPRANTEAFFGQGTRLTVV.

The rearrangement uses TRBV5-1 and TRBJ1-4; D is perhaps TRBD1 (6 bases). V was clipped by 2 bases and J by 3 bases, with 14 bases between them. CDR1 and CDR2 from the germline V gene are SGHRS and YFSETQ. This CDR3 region has 16 residues. This CDR3 is CASSLTGPSANEKLFF. The CDR3 DNA follows: TGCGCCAGCAGCTTAACAGGGCCCTCGGCTAATGAAAAACTGTTTTTT. Together with reference TRBV5-1 and TRBJ1-4, the CDR3 gives the full variable domain: KAGVTQTPRYLIKTRGQQVTLSCSPISGHRSVSWYQQTPGQGLQFLFEYFSETQRNKGNFPGRFSGRQFSNSRSEMNVSTLELGDSALYLCASSLTGPSANEKLFFGSGTQLSVL.

The genes are TRBV30 and TRBJ2-5; D uncertain. This CDR3 spans 11 amino acids. CDR1 GTSNPN and CDR2 SVGIG come from the germline V gene (reference sequence). The V gene lost 2 bases and the J gene lost 1 base, with 2 bases spanning the gap. CDR3 sequence: CAWSLQETQYF. The CDR3 DNA reads as TGTGCCTGGAGTCTCCAAGAGACCCAGTACTTC.

CDR3 residues: CASSLSTPYEQYF. CDR3 in DNA: TGTGCCAGCAGCTTATCTACACCCTACGAGCAGTACTTC. V and J are TRBV11-2 and TRBJ2-7, with D hard to call. Germline V gene sequence: CDR1 SGHAT, CDR2 FQNNGV. V gave up 2 bases and J gave up 2 bases, with 7 bases separating them. This CDR3 is 13 amino acids long.

CDR3 sequence reads: CASSQPGLGRETQYF. The DNA of the CDR3 is TGTGCCAGCAGCCAACCCGGGCTAGGTCGTGAGACCCAGTACTTC. The chain recombines TRBV14 with TRBJ2-5; D gene ambiguous. The CDR3 is 15 residues long. Trimming left V 2 bases short and J 5 bases short, with 15 bases between. Germline V gene lookup returns CDR1 SGHDN and CDR2 FVKESK.

This chain links TRBV19 with TRBJ2-7; D perhaps matches TRBD1 (6 bases). The CDR3 length is 16 residues. Germline values: CDR1 LNHDA, CDR2 SQIVND (reference sequence). Trimming removed 1 base from V and 4 bases from J, with 17 bases in between. CDR3 sequence: CASSIGPGQIPYEQYF. For the CDR3, the DNA is TGTGCCAGTAGTATAGGACCGGGACAAATACCGTACGAGCAGTACTTC.

J is TRBJ2-7 and V is TRBV18; no clear D gene. The V and J ends lost 4 bases and 2 bases respectively, with 12 bases between them. The CDR3 covers 14 residues. Germline-derived CDR1 and CDR2 are KGHSH and LQKENI. For the CDR3, the DNA is TGTGCCAGCTCACTCTCTGGATGGGCCTACGAGCAGTACTTC. This codes for CASSLSGWAYEQYF.

V usage is TRBV28 and J usage is TRBJ2-3, with 7 bases fitting TRBD1. The J segment lost 2 bases and the V segment lost 5 bases, leaving 7 bases of the junction unmatched. Germline CDR1 is MDHEN and CDR2 is SYDVKM. The CDR3 is made up of 15 amino acids. CDR3: CASSLKTGSTDTQYF. The CDR3 DNA reads TGTGCCAGCAGTCTAAAGACAGGGTCCACAGATACGCAGTATTTT.

The chain carries TRBV29-1 and TRBJ2-2; D not resolved. The length of the CDR3 is 13 residues. The germline gives CDR1 SQVTM, CDR2 ANQGSEA. Trimming left V 4 bases short and J 6 bases short, with 12 bases between. Written as DNA, the CDR3 is TGCAGCGTTGTAGTAGGGAATCCCGGGGAGCTGTTTTTT. Its translation: CSVVVGNPGELFF.

The chain employs TRBV28 and TRBJ2-2; D gene unclear. Trimming removed 4 bases at V and 4 bases at J, with 4 bases between. The CDR3 consists of 12 residues. The germline V gene encodes CDR1 MDHEN and CDR2 SYDVKM. This CDR3 reads CASSWVTGELFF. The CDR3, as DNA: TGTGCCAGCAGTTGGGTCACCGGGGAGCTGTTTTTT. Supplemented by reference TRBV28 and TRBJ2-2, the full variable domain reads DVKVTQSSRYLVKRTGEKVFLECVQDMDHENMFWYRQDPGLGLRLIYFSYDVKMKEKGDIPEGYSVSREKKERFSLILESASTNQTSMYLCASSWVTGELFFGEGSRLTVL.

The V gene is TRBV7-2, the J gene TRBJ2-5; perhaps D is TRBD1 or TRBD2 (5 bases each). Germline lookup yields CDR1 SGHTA and CDR2 FQGNSA. Trimming stripped 5 bases from V and 5 bases from J, with 9 bases between. This CDR3 is built from 12 residues. CDR3 nucleotides: TGTGCCAGCAGCAGGGACGGGGAGACCCAGTACTTC. It yields the protein CASSRDGETQYF.

This chain links TRBV27 with TRBJ2-7; 8 positions agree with TRBD1. J gave up 0 bases and V 0 bases, and 1 base lay outside the gene matches. The CDR3 spans 15 residues. Germline V lookup: CDR1 MNHEY, CDR2 SMNVEV (reference sequence). The CDR3 nucleotides are TGTGCCAGCAGTTTATCTACAGGGGGCTCCTACGAGCAGTACTTC. Amino acids: CASSLSTGGSYEQYF.

This chain links TRBV18 with TRBJ2-7; D is uncertain. CDR1 is KGHSH and CDR2 is LQKENI in the germline V gene. Trimming removed 1 base at V and 2 bases at J, with 12 bases between. This CDR3 comprises 15 residues. The CDR3 region is CASSPRSGLTYEQYF. In DNA, the CDR3 is TGTGCCAGCTCACCACGATCCGGCCTCACCTACGAGCAGTACTTC. The entire variable domain, with the rest obtained from reference TRBV18 and TRBJ2-7, is as follows: NAGVMQNPRHLVRRRGQEARLRCSPMKGHSHVYWYRQLPEEGLKFMVYLQKENIIDESGMPKERFSAEFPKEGPSILRIQQVVRGDSAAYFCASSPRSGLTYEQYFGPGTRLTVT.

This chain connects TRBV13 to TRBJ1-2; possibly TRBD1 for D (6 bases). This CDR3 comprises 14 residues. Looked up from germline, CDR1 is PRHDT and CDR2 is FYEKMQ (reference sequence). Trimming shortened V by 5 bases and J by 4 bases, and 14 bases separated the two germline ends. Written as DNA, the CDR3 is TGTGCCAGCAGCGGACACAGGGTTACCTATGGCTACACCTTC. Residues: CASSGHRVTYGYTF. Complete variable domain (other parts from reference TRBV13 and TRBJ1-2): AAGVIQSPRHLIKEKRETATLKCYPIPRHDTVYWYQQGPGQDPQFLISFYEKMQSDKGSIPDRFSAQQFSDYHSELNMSSLELGDSALYFCASSGHRVTYGYTFGSGTRLTVV.

The V and J genes are TRBV19 and TRBJ1-5; D is unclear. V shed 0 bases and J shed 0 bases, with 6 bases lying between them. CDR3 length equals 15 residues. Germline values: CDR1 LNHDA, CDR2 SQIVND (reference sequence). In DNA, the CDR3 is TGTGCCAGTAGTATAGAAGGGATTAGCAATCAGCCCCAGCATTTT. The encoded protein is CASSIEGISNQPQHF. Drawing the rest from reference TRBV19 and TRBJ1-5, the complete variable domain is DGGITQSPKYLFRKEGQNVTLSCEQNLNHDAMYWYRQDPGQGLRLIYYSQIVNDFQKGDIAEGYSVSREKKESFPLTVTSAQKNPTAFYLCASSIEGISNQPQHFGDGTRLSIL.

The rearrangement uses TRBV5-1 and TRBJ2-7, with D perhaps TRBD1 (6 bases). V was clipped by 4 bases and J by 6 bases, with 14 bases between them. This CDR3 is built from 13 residues. Per the germline V gene, CDR1 is SGHRS and CDR2 is YFSETQ. In DNA, the CDR3 is TGCGCCAGCAGCCCCCAGGGGCAGGTCGAGCAGTACTTC. It specifies CASSPQGQVEQYF.